The rows below give T cell receptor beta chains drawn from one sample of a study of T cells in localized non-small cell lung cancer. Using immunoSEQ multiplex PCR, the repertoire was profiled, and TCRdb retains in-frame clones only, with some absent. The sample shows approximately 72,000 clones, about 83% of them seen only once. Sequencing was performed on peripheral blood, taken before any cancer treatment. The source of these receptors is a female donor of 60 years or more with stage I lung adenocarcinoma. The CDR3 runs from the conserved cysteine through the conserved F or W. A D gene is named only where the DNA matches it firmly. Not all rows give a size; the values are once, few, many and, for expanded clones, a class.

V	D	size	J	CDR3	DNA
TRBV7-8	NA	NA	TRBJ1-1	CASSLVGLGTEAFF	TGTGCCAGCAGCTTAGTGGGCCTGGGGACTGAAGCTTTCTTT
TRBV6-1	TRBD1	NA	TRBJ1-2	CASSAPTGTGGIGYTF	TGTGCCAGCAGTGCCCCAACCGGGACAGGGGGAATAGGCTACACCTTC
TRBV7-8	NA	NA	TRBJ2-5	CASSEGGETQYF	TGTGCCAGCAGCGAGGGGGGGGAGACCCAGTACTTC
TRBV5-5	TRBD2	NA	TRBJ2-2	CASSLSRAGGIGELFF	TGTGCCAGCAGCTTGTCTCGAGCGGGAGGGATCGGGGAGCTGTTTTTT
TRBV6-5	NA	few	TRBJ2-7	CASRQRESYEQYF	TGTGCCAGCAGACAAAGGGAGTCCTACGAGCAGTACTTC
TRBV5-1	TRBD2	NA	TRBJ2-7	CASSLAQELAEDFLSYEQYF	TGCGCCAGCAGCTTGGCCCAGGAACTAGCGGAAGACTTCCTTTCCTACGAGCAGTACTTC
TRBV6-1	NA	NA	TRBJ2-1	CASSERADSYNEQFF	TGTGCCAGCAGTGAACGGGCGGACTCCTACAATGAGCAGTTCTTC
TRBV6-1	NA	NA	TRBJ2-7	CASSPEGEQYF	TGTGCCAGCAGTCCGGAGGGCGAGCAGTACTTC
TRBV25-1	TRBD1	NA	TRBJ1-1	CASSAPGGGREAFF	TGTGCCAGCAGTGCACCAGGGGGCGGGCGGGAAGCTTTCTTT
TRBV6-6	TRBD1	NA	TRBJ2-7	CASSKDREIGYEQYF	TGTGCCAGCAGCAAGGACAGGGAAATCGGCTACGAGCAGTACTTC
TRBV11-2	TRBD2	NA	TRBJ2-3	CASSIAGGSTDTQYF	TGTGCCAGCAGCATAGCGGGGGGGAGCACAGATACGCAGTATTTT
TRBV2	NA	NA	TRBJ1-6	CASSGPAVPNSPLHF	TGTGCCAGCAGTGGCCCGGCAGTACCGAATTCACCCCTCCACTTT
TRBV27	NA	few	TRBJ1-1	CASSGGGHTEAFF	TGTGCCAGCAGTGGCGGGGGACACACTGAAGCTTTCTTT
TRBV11-2	NA	NA	TRBJ2-2	CASSLAVNTGELFF	TGTGCCAGCAGCTTAGCAGTGAACACCGGGGAGCTGTTTTTT
TRBV4-2	NA	NA	TRBJ2-1	CASSQVGTDGQFF	TGTGCCAGCAGCCAAGTCGGGACCGACGGGCAGTTCTTC
TRBV6-5	TRBD1	NA	TRBJ1-6	CASSFDRGHNSPLHF	TGTGCCAGCAGTTTCGACAGGGGCCATAATTCACCCCTCCACTTT
TRBV6-1	NA	NA	TRBJ1-3	CASSEKQDRKGF	TGTGCCAGCAGTGAAAAGCAGGACCGGAAGGGTTTT
TRBV30	NA	NA	TRBJ1-5	CAWSGQIDQPQHF	TGTGCCTGGAGTGGGCAGATTGATCAGCCCCAGCATTTT
TRBV2	NA	NA	TRBJ2-1	CASKVDMRGNEQFF	TGTGCCAGCAAGGTGGACATGAGGGGCAATGAGCAGTTCTTC
TRBV5-1	TRBD1	NA	TRBJ1-2	CASSETGTGVTFYTF	TGCGCCAGCAGCGAAACCGGGACAGGGGTAACTTTCTACACCTTC
TRBV5-1	NA	NA	TRBJ2-5	CASSRGEETQYF	TGCGCCAGCAGCAGGGGGGAAGAGACCCAGTACTTC
TRBV30	NA	NA	TRBJ2-1	CAWTSYNEQFF	TGTGCCTGGACTTCTTACAATGAGCAGTTCTTC
TRBV2	NA	NA	TRBJ1-5	CASTQDLGNQPQHF	TGTGCCAGCACTCAGGACCTGGGCAATCAGCCCCAGCATTTT
TRBV6-5	NA	NA	TRBJ2-7	CASGTASPYEQYF	TGTGCCAGTGGGACGGCTTCTCCCTACGAGCAGTACTTC
TRBV5-1	NA	NA	TRBJ2-7	CASSLEGVRYEQYF	TGCGCCAGCAGCTTGGAGGGGGTAAGGTACGAGCAGTACTTC
TRBV11-3	TRBD1	NA	TRBJ1-1	CASTLQGAGTEAFF	TGTGCCAGCACACTCCAGGGGGCGGGCACTGAAGCTTTCTTT
TRBV9	NA	NA	TRBJ1-1	CASSVGSANTEAFF	TGTGCCAGCAGCGTAGGGTCCGCCAACACTGAAGCTTTCTTT
TRBV5-1	TRBD2	NA	TRBJ2-3	CASSPSGRASADTQYF	TGCGCCAGCAGCCCGAGCGGGAGGGCCTCGGCAGATACGCAGTATTTT